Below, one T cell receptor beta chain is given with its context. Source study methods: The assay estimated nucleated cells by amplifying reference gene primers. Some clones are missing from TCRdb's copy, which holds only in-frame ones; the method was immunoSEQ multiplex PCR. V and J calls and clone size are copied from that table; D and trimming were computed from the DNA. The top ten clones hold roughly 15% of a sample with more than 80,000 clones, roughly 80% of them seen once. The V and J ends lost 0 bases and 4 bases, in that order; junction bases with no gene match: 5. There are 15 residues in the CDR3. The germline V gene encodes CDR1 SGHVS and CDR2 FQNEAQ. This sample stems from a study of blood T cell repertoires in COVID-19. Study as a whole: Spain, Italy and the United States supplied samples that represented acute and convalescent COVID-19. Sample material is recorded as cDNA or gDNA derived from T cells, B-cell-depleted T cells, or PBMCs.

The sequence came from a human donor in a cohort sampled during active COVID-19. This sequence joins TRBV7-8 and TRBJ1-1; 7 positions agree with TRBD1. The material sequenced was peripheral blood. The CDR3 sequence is CASSLADRAATEAFF. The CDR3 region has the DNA TGTGCCAGCAGCTTAGCTGACAGGGCGGCCACTGAAGCTTTCTTT. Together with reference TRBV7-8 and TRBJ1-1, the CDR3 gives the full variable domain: GAGVSQSPRYKVAKRGQDVALRCDPISGHVSLFWYQQALGQGPEFLTYFQNEAQLDKSGLPSDRFFAERPEGSVSTLKIQRTQQEDSAVYLCASSLADRAATEAFFGQGTRLTVV.